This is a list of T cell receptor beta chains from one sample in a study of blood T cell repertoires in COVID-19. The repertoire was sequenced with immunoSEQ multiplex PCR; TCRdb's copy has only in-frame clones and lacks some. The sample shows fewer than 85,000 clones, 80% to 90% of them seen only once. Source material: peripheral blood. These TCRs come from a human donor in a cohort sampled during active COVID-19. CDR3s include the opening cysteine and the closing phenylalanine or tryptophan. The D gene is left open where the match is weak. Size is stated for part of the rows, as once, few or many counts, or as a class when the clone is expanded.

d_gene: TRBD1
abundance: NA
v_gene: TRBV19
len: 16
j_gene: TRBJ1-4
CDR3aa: CASKDRDRGIGEKLFF
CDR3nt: TGTGCCAGTAAAGACCGGGACAGGGGTATAGGTGAAAAACTGTTTTTT

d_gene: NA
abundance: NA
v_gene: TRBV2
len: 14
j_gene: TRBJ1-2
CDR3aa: CATTLPGEHYGYTF
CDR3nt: TGTGCCACTACACTGCCAGGCGAACACTATGGCTACACCTTC

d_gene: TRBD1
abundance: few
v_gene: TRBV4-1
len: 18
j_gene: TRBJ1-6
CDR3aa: CASSQDGTGSSYNSPLHF
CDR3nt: TGCGCCAGCAGCCAAGACGGGACAGGGTCCTCCTATAATTCACCCCTCCACTTT

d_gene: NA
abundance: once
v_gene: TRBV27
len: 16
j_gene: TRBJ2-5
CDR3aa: CASSGHGVADQETQYF
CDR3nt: TGTGCCAGCAGTGGCCACGGGGTCGCAGACCAAGAGACCCAGTACTTC

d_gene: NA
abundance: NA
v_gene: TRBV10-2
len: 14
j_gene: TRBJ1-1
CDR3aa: CASSESGGRAEAFF
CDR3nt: TGCGCCAGCAGTGAGTCGGGGGGGAGGGCTGAAGCTTTCTTT

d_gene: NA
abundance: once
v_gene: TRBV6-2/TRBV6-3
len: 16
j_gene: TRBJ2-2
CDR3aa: CASSRDSEANTGELFF
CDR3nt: TGTGCCAGCAGTCGGGACTCGGAAGCGAACACCGGGGAGCTGTTTTTT

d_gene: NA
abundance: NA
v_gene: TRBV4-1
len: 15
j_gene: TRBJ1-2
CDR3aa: CASSQESDSPYGYTF
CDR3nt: TGCGCCAGCAGCCAAGAATCCGACAGCCCCTATGGCTACACCTTC

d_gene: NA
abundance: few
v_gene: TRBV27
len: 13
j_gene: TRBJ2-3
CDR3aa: CASSPNAGDTQYF
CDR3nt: TGTGCCAGCAGTCCCAACGCGGGAGATACGCAGTATTTT

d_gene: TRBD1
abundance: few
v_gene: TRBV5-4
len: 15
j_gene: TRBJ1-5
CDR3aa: CASSSGTGVDQPQHF
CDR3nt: TGTGCCAGCAGCTCCGGGACAGGGGTTGATCAGCCCCAGCATTTT

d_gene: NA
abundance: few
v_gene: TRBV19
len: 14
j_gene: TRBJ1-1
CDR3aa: CASSIWGLDTEAFF
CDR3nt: TGTGCCAGTAGTATCTGGGGACTCGACACTGAAGCTTTCTTT

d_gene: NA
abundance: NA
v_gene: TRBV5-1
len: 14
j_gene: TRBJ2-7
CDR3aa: CASSLAGQGAEQYF
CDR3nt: TGCGCCAGCAGCTTGGCCGGGCAGGGCGCCGAGCAGTACTTC

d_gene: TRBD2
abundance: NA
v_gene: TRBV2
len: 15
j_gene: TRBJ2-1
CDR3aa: CASRRGSAGVNEQFF
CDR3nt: TGTGCCAGCAGAAGAGGTTCGGCGGGGGTAAATGAGCAGTTCTTC

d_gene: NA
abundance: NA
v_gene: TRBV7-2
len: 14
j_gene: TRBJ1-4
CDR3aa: CASSLVGRNEKLFF
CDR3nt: TGTGCCAGCAGCTTAGTGGGCCGGAATGAAAAACTGTTTTTT

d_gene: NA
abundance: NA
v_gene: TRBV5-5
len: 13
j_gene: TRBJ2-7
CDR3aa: CASSLSEPYEQYF
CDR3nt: TGTGCCAGCAGCTTGTCAGAACCCTACGAGCAGTACTTC

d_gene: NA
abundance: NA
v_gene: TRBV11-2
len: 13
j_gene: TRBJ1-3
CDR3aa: CASSRDSGNTIYF
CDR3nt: TGTGCCAGCAGCCGGGACTCTGGAAACACCATATATTTT

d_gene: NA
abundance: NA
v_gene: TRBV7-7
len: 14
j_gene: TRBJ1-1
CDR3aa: CASSPGGLNTEAFF
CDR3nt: TGTGCCAGCAGCCCGGGTGGGTTGAACACTGAAGCTTTCTTT

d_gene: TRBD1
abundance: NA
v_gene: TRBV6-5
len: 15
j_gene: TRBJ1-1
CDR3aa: CASRNRQGAPPRAFF
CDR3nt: TGTGCCAGCAGAAACAGACAGGGGGCCCCCCCTCGGGCTTTCTTT

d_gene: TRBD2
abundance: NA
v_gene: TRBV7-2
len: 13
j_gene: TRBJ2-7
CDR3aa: CASRQPGGGEQYF
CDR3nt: TGTGCCAGCAGACAACCCGGGGGGGGTGAGCAGTACTTC

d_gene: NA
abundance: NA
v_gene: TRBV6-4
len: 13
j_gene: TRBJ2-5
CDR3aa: CASSLQEGETQYF
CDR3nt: TGTGCCAGCAGTTTACAGGAGGGAGAGACCCAGTACTTC

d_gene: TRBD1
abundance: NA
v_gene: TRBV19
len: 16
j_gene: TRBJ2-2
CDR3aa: CASRAFGTGGTGELFF
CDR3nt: TGTGCCAGTAGGGCCTTTGGGACAGGGGGCACCGGGGAGCTGTTTTTT

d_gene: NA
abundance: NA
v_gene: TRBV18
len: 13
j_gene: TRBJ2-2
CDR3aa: CASSTDPTGELFF
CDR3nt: TGTGCCAGCTCAACAGACCCCACCGGGGAGCTGTTTTTT

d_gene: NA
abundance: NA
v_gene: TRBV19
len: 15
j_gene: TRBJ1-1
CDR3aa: CASSIGLMGDTEAFF
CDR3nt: TGTGCCAGTAGTATCGGACTAATGGGAGACACTGAAGCTTTCTTT

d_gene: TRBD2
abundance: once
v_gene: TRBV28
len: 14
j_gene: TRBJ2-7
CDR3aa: CASSPSGATYEQYF
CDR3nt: TGTGCCAGCAGCCCCAGCGGGGCCACCTACGAGCAGTACTTC

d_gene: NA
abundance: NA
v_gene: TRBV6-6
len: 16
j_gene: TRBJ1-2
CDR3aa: CASSYSRGGEGQRYTF
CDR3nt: TGTGCCAGCAGTTACTCGAGGGGTGGGGAGGGACAACGGTACACCTTC

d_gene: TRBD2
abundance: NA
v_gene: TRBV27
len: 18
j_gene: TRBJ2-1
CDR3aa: CASSPGLPGLEYSVEQFF
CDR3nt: TGTGCCAGCAGTCCCGGGCTTCCGGGACTAGAATATTCTGTTGAGCAGTTCTTC

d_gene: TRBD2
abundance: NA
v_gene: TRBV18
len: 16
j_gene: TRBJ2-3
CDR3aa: CASSRGLAESTDTQYF
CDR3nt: TGTGCCAGCTCACGGGGACTAGCGGAAAGCACAGATACGCAGTATTTT

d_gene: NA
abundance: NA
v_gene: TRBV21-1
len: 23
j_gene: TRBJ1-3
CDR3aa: CASSKGGPLLVQTVIRSGNTIYF
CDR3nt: TGTGCCAGCAGCAAAGGGGGGCCCCTTCTGGTTCAAACAGTCATCCGCTCTGGAAACACCATATATTTT

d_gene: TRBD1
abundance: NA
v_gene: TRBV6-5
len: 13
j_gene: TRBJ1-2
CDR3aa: CASNPTGDHGYTF
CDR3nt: TGTGCCAGCAACCCCACAGGGGACCATGGCTACACCTTC

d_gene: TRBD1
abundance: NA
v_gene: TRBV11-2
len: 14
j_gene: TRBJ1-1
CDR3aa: CASSFGQGNTEAFF
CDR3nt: TGTGCCAGCAGCTTCGGACAGGGCAACACTGAAGCTTTCTTT

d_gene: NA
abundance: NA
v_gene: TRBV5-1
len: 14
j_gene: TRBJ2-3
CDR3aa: CASSPLTPLDTQYF
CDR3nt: TGCGCCAGCAGCCCACTGACACCCTTAGATACGCAGTATTTT